This paragraph covers one T cell receptor beta chain sequence. Measured with immunoSEQ multiplex PCR; TCRdb has only the in-frame clones, and not every one. The profile covers 25,000 to 30,000 clones, with 70% to 80% appearing a single time and 15% taken by the ten largest. The data were obtained in a study of OX40 agonist ivuxolimab in advanced cancers. Study background: A mean age of around 60 years, range roughly 20 to 79, was recorded, and 70% to 85% were male. Three partial responders included one hepatocellular carcinoma patient and two cutaneous melanoma patients.

Enrollment shut out patients with autoimmune disease history or systemic immunosuppression. J was trimmed by 3 bases and V by 0 bases; bases with no gene match: 2. This CDR3 has 13 residues. Germline assignment: CDR1 GTSNPN and CDR2 SVGIG (reference sequence). This specimen was CD4+ or CD8+ T cells sorted from blood, taken in a trial of the OX40 agonist ivuxolimab. This clonotype was sampled from an adult with an advanced solid tumor such as melanoma, head and neck, liver or kidney cancer. The chain recombines TRBV30 with TRBJ2-7; 7 bases align to TRBD1. CDR3 bases: TGTGCCTGGAGTGTTGACAGGGTCTACGAGCAGTACTTC. Amino acids: CAWSVDRVYEQYF.